Listed below are T cell receptor beta chains from one sample, sequenced in a study of technical replicates of blood from a few donors. The protocol was immunoSEQ multiplex PCR, while the TCRdb copy is restricted to in-frame clones and leaves out a portion. This sample has 70,000 to 95,000 clones; approximately 97% occur once, and the top ten carry roughly 0.3%. Sequenced input: T cells isolated from PBMCs. These receptors were taken from a human donor in good health. The CDR3 runs from the conserved cysteine through the conserved F or W. The D gene is left open where the match is weak. Only part of the rows carry a size: once, few, many, or a class if the clone is expanded.

size	V	D	J	DNA	CDR3
.	TRBV6-6	TRBD1	TRBJ2-3	TGTGCCAGCAGTCAGACAGGGGGCATTGCAGATACGCAGTATTTT	CASSQTGGIADTQYF
once	TRBV29-1	TRBD2	TRBJ2-1	TGCAGCGTTCCTCGACTAGCGGGAGTGGCCTACAATGAGCAGTTCTTC	CSVPRLAGVAYNEQFF
.	TRBV27	.	TRBJ2-7	TGTGCCAGCAGTTTAGGGGAGACCGAGATTTACGAGCAGTACTTC	CASSLGETEIYEQYF
.	TRBV5-4	.	TRBJ1-3	TGTGCCAGCAGCTTGGTTCCTCTTTCTGGAAACACCATATATTTT	CASSLVPLSGNTIYF
.	TRBV10-3	.	TRBJ1-2	TGTGCCACAGATGACAGTCTGGCTGACGGCTACACCTTC	CATDDSLADGYTF
.	TRBV11-2	.	TRBJ1-2	TGTGCCAGCAGCCCCAGGGTGGAGGGTGGCTACACCTTC	CASSPRVEGGYTF
.	TRBV15	.	TRBJ2-7	TGTGCCACCAGCGGGGGCCCCCAACGGCAGTACTTC	CATSGGPQRQYF
.	TRBV5-1	.	TRBJ2-2	TGCGCCAGCAGTCTCAGGGGACCGAACACCGGGGAGCTGTTTTTT	CASSLRGPNTGELFF
.	TRBV11-2	.	TRBJ2-1	TGTGCCAGCAGCTTAGGAACTAGTCTCCAATCCTACAATGAGCAGTTCTTC	CASSLGTSLQSYNEQFF
.	TRBV7-7	TRBD1	TRBJ2-7	TGTGCTAGCACCATAGGACAGGGCTACGAGCAGTACTTC	CASTIGQGYEQYF
once	TRBV6-5	.	TRBJ2-7	TGTGCCAGCAGTTACGGACAGAGCTCCTACGAGCAGTACTTC	CASSYGQSSYEQYF
.	TRBV7-2	.	TRBJ1-3	TGTGCCAGCAGCTTATTAAGAAACACCATATATTTT	CASSLLRNTIYF
.	TRBV2	.	TRBJ2-7	TGTGCCAGCAGTAGACGGACTAAGTACGAGCAGTACTTC	CASSRRTKYEQYF
.	TRBV7-9	TRBD1	TRBJ2-4	TGTGCCAGCAGGCTAACAGGGGGAGCCAAAAACATTCAGTACTTC	CASRLTGGAKNIQYF
.	TRBV27	TRBD1	TRBJ2-5	TGTGCCAGCAGTGGAGGACAGGGGGCTATGAGGGCCCAGTACTTC	CASSGGQGAMRAQYF
.	TRBV29-1	TRBD1	TRBJ2-2	TGCAGCGCCCACAGGGGCGCGAACACCGGGGAGCTGTTTTTT	CSAHRGANTGELFF
.	TRBV27	TRBD1	TRBJ2-7	TGTGCCAGCAGTTTCCGGATGGACAGGTGGTACGAGCAGTACTTC	CASSFRMDRWYEQYF
.	TRBV7-2	.	TRBJ2-1	TGTGCCAGCAGCTTAGCGGGTTGGAGCTCCTACAATGAGCAGTTCTTC	CASSLAGWSSYNEQFF
.	TRBV5-1	TRBD1	TRBJ2-5	TGCGCCAGCAGCTCGGAGGGGCAGGGGGCGCAAAAGACCCAGTACTTC	CASSSEGQGAQKTQYF
.	TRBV23-1	.	TRBJ2-5	TGCGCCAGCAGTCATACTGGCAGGGAGACCCAGTACTTC	CASSHTGRETQYF
.	TRBV5-1	.	TRBJ2-7	TGCGCCAGCAGCTTGGGAACTACCTACGAGCAGTACTTC	CASSLGTTYEQYF
.	TRBV27	TRBD1	TRBJ1-2	TGTGCCAGCAGTCCCTATCACGGGACAGCTTATGGCTACACCTTC	CASSPYHGTAYGYTF
once	TRBV29-1	.	TRBJ1-2	TGCAGCGTCTTGAATACAGGGATCCCCGATGGCTACACCTTC	CSVLNTGIPDGYTF
.	TRBV27	TRBD1	TRBJ1-5	TGTGCCAGCAGTTTCTTAGGGGGCGGTCAGCCCCAGCATTTT	CASSFLGGGQPQHF
.	TRBV11-2	.	TRBJ1-5	TGTGCCAGCAGCTCAGGAGGGTCCCAGCATTTT	CASSSGGSQHF
.	TRBV19	.	TRBJ1-2	TGTGCCAGTAGTCCCCGGACAGAGTCTCTCTATGGCTACACCTTC	CASSPRTESLYGYTF
.	TRBV14	.	TRBJ1-4	TGTGCCAGCAGCCTCGTCGATGAAAAACTGTTTTTT	CASSLVDEKLFF
.	TRBV5-1	TRBD1	TRBJ1-1	TGCGCCAGCAGCCCCGGACAGGGCTTTACTGAAGCTTTCTTT	CASSPGQGFTEAFF
.	TRBV5-1	TRBD2	TRBJ2-3	TGCGCCAGCAGCTTGGAGTCGGCTACTAGCGGCACAGATACGCAGTATTTT	CASSLESATSGTDTQYF
.	TRBV6-5	.	TRBJ1-1	TGTGCCAGCAGAGCCATGAACACTGAAGCTTTCTTT	CASRAMNTEAFF
once	TRBV9	TRBD2	TRBJ2-1	TGTGCCAGCAGCGTATATGGGGGAGGGAGCTCCTACAATGAGCAGTTCTTC	CASSVYGGGSSYNEQFF
once	TRBV7-8	TRBD2	TRBJ2-5	TGTGCCAGCAGCTCGGGCCCGGGAGGGACCCAGTACTTC	CASSSGPGGTQYF
.	TRBV25-1	.	TRBJ1-5	TGTGCCAGCAGGACAGAAAATCAGCCCCAGCATTTT	CASRTENQPQHF
.	TRBV5-1	.	TRBJ1-1	TGCGCCAGCAGCCCACTCAGGGATCCTGTGGACACTGAAGCTTTCTTT	CASSPLRDPVDTEAFF
.	TRBV9	.	TRBJ2-7	TGTGCCAGCAGCGTACTTTCGGGGGAAGGCGAGCAGTACTTC	CASSVLSGEGEQYF
.	TRBV9	.	TRBJ2-7	TGTGCCAGCAGCGCCGCGGTCGGGAACTTCTACGAGCAGTACTTC	CASSAAVGNFYEQYF
.	TRBV4-1	TRBD1	TRBJ1-4	TGCGCCAGCAGCCTCCGGACAGGACCAACTCAACTGTTTTTT	CASSLRTGPTQLFF
.	TRBV10-3	.	TRBJ2-1	TGTGCCATCAGTGAGACTTACAATGAGCAGTTCTTC	CAISETYNEQFF
.	TRBV27	.	TRBJ1-4	TGTGCCAGCAGTCCAGCGGCGATCAATGAAAAACTGTTTTTT	CASSPAAINEKLFF
.	TRBV29-1	.	TRBJ1-3	TGCAGCGTTGAGTATTCTACTGGAAACACCATATATTTT	CSVEYSTGNTIYF
once	TRBV6-1	.	TRBJ2-3	TGTGCCAGCAACCCGACTCCAGATACGCAGTATTTT	CASNPTPDTQYF
.	TRBV13	.	TRBJ1-4	TGTGCCAGCAGCTTATGGGGAGTAAATGAAAAACTGTTTTTT	CASSLWGVNEKLFF
.	TRBV7-6	.	TRBJ1-5	TGTGCCAGCAGCTTAGTGGCGGGGAATCAGCCCCAGCATTTT	CASSLVAGNQPQHF
.	TRBV5-1	.	TRBJ1-1	TGCGCCAGCAGCTTGCCGCTAATGAACACTGAAGCTTTCTTT	CASSLPLMNTEAFF
.	TRBV7-8	TRBD2	TRBJ2-3	TGTGCCAGCATCCCCACGTGGACTAGCGGGGGCAAGGGCACAGATACGCAGTATTTT	CASIPTWTSGGKGTDTQYF
.	TRBV7-9	TRBD1	TRBJ2-7	TGTGCCAGCAGCTCCAGGGGGAGCTCCTACGAGCAGTACTTC	CASSSRGSSYEQYF
.	TRBV30	.	TRBJ2-7	TGTGCCTGGAACAGGGAATACGAGCAGTACTTC	CAWNREYEQYF
.	TRBV13	TRBD2	TRBJ2-7	TGTGCCAGCAGCTTACGCGGGAGCTCCCACGAGCAGTACTTC	CASSLRGSSHEQYF
.	TRBV4-3	.	TRBJ1-2	TGCGCCAGCAGCCAAGATACGATAGGAGCTAACTATGGCTACACCTTC	CASSQDTIGANYGYTF
once	TRBV5-1	TRBD1	TRBJ2-5	TGCGCCAGCAGATACGACAGGGGAGAGACCCAGTACTTC	CASRYDRGETQYF
once	TRBV19	.	TRBJ1-1	TGTGCCAGTAGTCCAAGGCGACAGGTTATGAACACTGAAGCTTTCTTT	CASSPRRQVMNTEAFF
.	TRBV6-5	.	TRBJ2-7	TGTGCCAGCAGCGACTCTCACGGCTCCTACGAGCAGTACTTC	CASSDSHGSYEQYF
once	TRBV9	.	TRBJ1-2	TGTGCCAGCAGCACTGGGGCCCTCGTCTATGGCTACACCTTC	CASSTGALVYGYTF
.	TRBV7-2	.	TRBJ2-7	TGTGCCAGCAGCCTATCCGGCGCTAGCGCGTCCTACGAGCAGTACTTC	CASSLSGASASYEQYF